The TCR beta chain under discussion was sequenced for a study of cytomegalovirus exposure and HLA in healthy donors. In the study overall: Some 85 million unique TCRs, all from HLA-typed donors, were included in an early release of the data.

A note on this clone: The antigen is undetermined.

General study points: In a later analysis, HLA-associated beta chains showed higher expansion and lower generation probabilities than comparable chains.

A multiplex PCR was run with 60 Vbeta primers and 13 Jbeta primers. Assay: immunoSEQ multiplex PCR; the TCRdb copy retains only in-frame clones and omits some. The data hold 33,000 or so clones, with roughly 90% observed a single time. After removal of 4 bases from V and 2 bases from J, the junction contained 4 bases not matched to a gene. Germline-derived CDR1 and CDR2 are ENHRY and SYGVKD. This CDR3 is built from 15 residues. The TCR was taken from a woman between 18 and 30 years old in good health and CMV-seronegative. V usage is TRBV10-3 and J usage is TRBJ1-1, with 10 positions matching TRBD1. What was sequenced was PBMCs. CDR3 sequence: CAISGGDRGNTEAFF. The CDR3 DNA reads TGTGCCATCAGTGGAGGGGACAGGGGAAACACTGAAGCTTTCTTT.